The 32 T cell receptor beta chains below all came from one sample that was sequenced in a study of OX40 agonist ivuxolimab in advanced cancers. Libraries were prepared by immunoSEQ multiplex PCR; TCRdb keeps only in-frame clonotypes and omits some of them. Of over 50,000 clones in the sample, 90% to 95% are singletons; the top ten hold roughly 12%. The source was CD4+ or CD8+ T cells sorted from blood, collected in a trial of the OX40 agonist ivuxolimab. All receptors derive from an adult with an advanced solid tumor such as melanoma, head and neck, liver or kidney cancer.

The chain has TRBV19 and TRBJ2-7, with TRBD1 matching 7 bases. Germline loops: CDR1 LNHDA, CDR2 SQIVND (reference sequence). The V gene end was trimmed by 7 bases and the J gene end by 7 bases; junction bases not matched to a gene: 16. This CDR3 region has 15 residues. CDR3 residues: CASNSGTVDLGEQYF. Written as DNA, the CDR3 is TGTGCCAGTAACTCCGGGACAGTTGACCTGGGGGAGCAGTACTTC.

This clone is a singleton in its sample. The genes are TRBV30 and TRBJ2-7, with D unclear. V shed 2 bases and J shed 4 bases, with 6 bases lying between them. The germline gives CDR1 GTSNPN, CDR2 SVGIG (reference sequence). The CDR3 totals 11 residues. CDR3 sequence (DNA): TGTGCCTGGAGTCCCGGTTACGAGCAGTACTTC. Amino acids: CAWSPGYEQYF.

The chain couples TRBV5-1 to TRBJ1-3; D remains unclear. The germline V gene encodes CDR1 SGHRS and CDR2 YFSETQ. This CDR3 is built from 15 residues. Trimming took off 0 bases at V and 0 bases at J, with 7 bases between the two ends. In DNA, the CDR3 is TGCGCCAGCAGCTTGGGACAAGTCTCTGGAAACACCATATATTTT. Amino acids: CASSLGQVSGNTIYF. Full variable domain (outside the CDR3, taken from reference TRBV5-1 and TRBJ1-3): KAGVTQTPRYLIKTRGQQVTLSCSPISGHRSVSWYQQTPGQGLQFLFEYFSETQRNKGNFPGRFSGRQFSNSRSEMNVSTLELGDSALYLCASSLGQVSGNTIYFGEGSWLTVV.

This chain connects TRBV7-2 to TRBJ2-7, with D tentatively TRBD2 (6 bases). In germline, CDR1 is SGHTA, CDR2 FQGNSA. V lost 3 bases and J lost 0, with 21 bases in between. CDR3 size: 18 residues. The CDR3 protein is CASSFLSLRLASSYEQYF. In nucleotides, the CDR3 is TGTGCCAGCAGCTTTTTGTCTTTAAGGCTAGCGAGCTCCTACGAGCAGTACTTC.

The chain carries TRBV7-6 and TRBJ2-2; 12 nucleotides match TRBD2. The germline V gene encodes CDR1 SGHVS and CDR2 FNYEAQ. This CDR3 has 17 residues. Germline trimming cut 8 bases from V and 4 bases from J; bases unmatched to any gene: 11. CDR3 sequence (DNA): TGTGCCAGCGCCGGGGACAGACTAGCGGGAGTCACCGGGGAGCTGTTTTTT. Residues: CASAGDRLAGVTGELFF.

In this sample, this clone turned up once. Here the CDR3 DNA reads TGTGCCAGCAGTCCCAGGGAAGGGCTCTTCGGCTACACCTTC. It is translated as CASSPREGLFGYTF. The chain employs TRBV27 and TRBJ1-2; a possible D gene is TRBD1 (5 bases). V was shortened by 5 bases and J by 8 bases, with 18 bases between the two germline ends. Germline V gives CDR1 MNHEY, CDR2 SMNVEV (reference sequence). This CDR3 is 14 amino acids long.

This chain links TRBV9 with TRBJ1-1; D not resolved. Looked up from germline, CDR1 is SGDLS and CDR2 is YYNGEE. The V end lost 0 bases, the J end lost 3 bases, and 9 bases lay between the germline ends. CDR3 length: 14 residues. CDR3 loop: CASSVALDYTEAFF. CDR3 sequence (DNA): TGTGCCAGCAGCGTAGCCCTAGACTACACTGAAGCTTTCTTT.

The chain uses TRBV25-1 and TRBJ1-5; no clear D gene. Germline CDR1 and CDR2: MGHDK and SYGVNS. Trimming shortened V by 2 bases and J by 6 bases, and 8 bases separated the two germline ends. CDR3 size: 13 residues. In DNA, the CDR3 is TGTGCCAGCAGTGAAGGGTCCACTCAGCCCCAGCATTTT. Its translation: CASSEGSTQPQHF.

The chain employs TRBV15 and TRBJ2-1; D is uncertain. Germline CDR1 and CDR2: LNHNV and YYDKDF (reference sequence). V was pared by 0 bases and J by 3 bases, with 9 bases between. The CDR3 runs to 15 residues. This CDR3 is CATSRDVLGYNEQFF. CDR3 DNA sequence: TGTGCCACCAGCAGAGATGTCCTAGGCTACAATGAGCAGTTCTTC.

The chain uses TRBV28 and TRBJ2-5; 9 bases match TRBD1. Trimming cost V 2 bases and J 0 bases; bases outside gene matches: 4. The CDR3 sequence is 16 residues long. Looked up from germline, CDR1 is MDHEN and CDR2 is SYDVKM. This CDR3 is CASSLLGTGYQETQYF. DNA of the CDR3: TGTGCCAGCAGTTTACTCGGGACAGGGTACCAAGAGACCCAGTACTTC. Together with reference TRBV28 and TRBJ2-5, the CDR3 gives the full variable domain: DVKVTQSSRYLVKRTGEKVFLECVQDMDHENMFWYRQDPGLGLRLIYFSYDVKMKEKGDIPEGYSVSREKKERFSLILESASTNQTSMYLCASSLLGTGYQETQYFGPGTRLLVL.

CDR3 nucleotide sequence: TGTGCCAGCAGCCACCCAGCGGGGGTCTCCTCCTACAATGAGCAGTTCTTC. Protein product: CASSHPAGVSSYNEQFF. The chain employs TRBV7-6 and TRBJ2-1; 8 positions match TRBD2. The V gene's germline CDR1 is SGHVS and CDR2 FNYEAQ. V shed 5 bases and J 0 bases; nucleotides not matched to a gene: 9. The CDR3 extends over 17 amino acids.

This chain uses TRBV6-5 with TRBJ1-3; D call uncertain. The CDR3 is made up of 14 amino acids. Germline-derived CDR1 and CDR2 are MNHEY and SVGAGI. Trimming took 2 bases from V and 4 from J, leaving 9 bases between them. The CDR3 sequence is CASSYRTDGNTIYF. The CDR3 coding sequence is TGTGCCAGCAGTTACAGGACGGACGGAAACACCATATATTTT.

The chain recombines TRBV19 with TRBJ1-1; the D gene is possibly TRBD1 (5 bases). Trimming shortened V by 3 bases and J by 1 base, and 9 bases separated the two germline ends. The CDR3 runs to 14 residues. Per germline, CDR1 LNHDA and CDR2 SQIVND (reference sequence). CDR3 coding DNA: TGTGCCAGTAGTATCCTCGGGACGAACACTGAAGCTTTCTTT. This encodes CASSILGTNTEAFF.

The chain couples TRBV4-1 to TRBJ1-2; D is unclear. CDR1 and CDR2 from the germline V gene are MGHRA and YSYEKL. The CDR3 runs to 13 residues. Trimming stripped 1 base from V and 9 bases from J, with 12 bases between. CDR3 sequence: CASSQALAGSYTF. The CDR3 DNA reads TGCGCCAGCAGCCAAGCACTTGCAGGCAGCTACACCTTC.

The genes are TRBV5-1 and TRBJ2-7; D call uncertain. Between the trimmed V and J ends, which lost 0 bases and 0 bases, there was a span of 7 bases. CDR1 is SGHRS, CDR2 YFSETQ, per germline. The CDR3 runs 14 residues. The CDR3 region has the DNA TGCGCCAGCAGCTTGGCATTGAGCTCCTACGAGCAGTACTTC. Amino acid sequence: CASSLALSSYEQYF.

This chain uses TRBV7-9 with TRBJ1-5, with a possible D match to TRBD1 (6 bases). Germline values: CDR1 SEHNR, CDR2 FQNEAQ (reference sequence). The CDR3 length is 15 residues. Trimming stripped 5 bases from V and 6 bases from J, with 17 bases between. CDR3 residues: CASSQTGGVSQPQHF. The CDR3 DNA is TGTGCCAGCAGCCAGACAGGCGGGGTAAGTCAGCCCCAGCATTTT.

The chain is built from TRBV29-1 and TRBJ2-7; 9 positions match TRBD2. The CDR3 totals 14 residues. The V gene end was trimmed by 3 bases and the J gene end by 6 bases; junction bases not matched to a gene: 9. Germline V lookup: CDR1 SQVTM, CDR2 ANQGSEA. CDR3 in amino acids: CSVEEGLAIGEQYF. CDR3 bases: TGCAGCGTTGAGGAGGGACTAGCAATTGGCGAGCAGTACTTC.

The rearrangement joins TRBV27 to TRBJ2-3; D unclear. The CDR3 length is 13 residues. CDR1 is MNHEY, CDR2 SMNVEV, per germline (reference sequence). The V gene lost 1 base and the J gene lost 0 bases, with 2 bases spanning the gap. CDR3 bases: TGTGCCAGCAGTTTATTAAGCACAGATACGCAGTATTTT. Residues: CASSLLSTDTQYF.

The rearrangement uses TRBV30 and TRBJ2-1, with 7 bases aligning to TRBD2. The CDR3 sequence is 13 residues long. In germline, CDR1 is GTSNPN, CDR2 SVGIG (reference sequence). The trim removed 8 bases at V and 0 bases at J, leaving 4 bases unmatched. In DNA, the CDR3 is TGTGCCCAAAGCGGGGTCTCCTACAATGAGCAGTTCTTC. It yields the protein CAQSGVSYNEQFF.

This chain joins TRBV7-2 and TRBJ2-5; the D gene is possibly TRBD2 (6 bases). This CDR3 region has 15 residues. Germline loops: CDR1 SGHTA, CDR2 FQGNSA. V was cut by 0 bases and J by 4 bases, with 12 bases left in between. CDR3 in DNA: TGTGCCAGCAGCTTAGCATCGGGAGCCATAGAGACCCAGTACTTC. Translated: CASSLASGAIETQYF. Full variable domain (missing parts from reference TRBV7-2 and TRBJ2-5): GAGVSQSPSNKVTEKGKDVELRCDPISGHTALYWYRQSLGQGLEFLIYFQGNSAPDKSGLPSDRFSAERTGGSVSTLTIQRTQQEDSAVYLCASSLASGAIETQYFGPGTRLLVL.

The V and J genes are TRBV7-3 and TRBJ2-3; maybe TRBD2 (6 bases). The CDR3 extends over 14 amino acids. Germline V gene data show CDR1 as SGHTA and CDR2 as FQGTGA. V was cut by 6 bases and J by 0 bases, with 10 bases left in between. The CDR3 sequence: CASSTGTSTDTQYF. Here the CDR3 DNA reads TGTGCCAGCAGTACCGGGACTAGCACAGATACGCAGTATTTT.

This clone was seen a handful of times. The J gene is TRBJ1-1, the V gene TRBV20-1; D uncertain. The length of the CDR3 is 11 residues. Germline CDR1 reads DFQATT; CDR2 reads SNEGSKA (reference sequence). This CDR3 is CARTTGTEAFF. The CDR3 region has the DNA TGCGCTAGGACGACGGGGACTGAAGCTTTCTTT.

The CDR3 spells CASSRGETQYF. In DNA form, the CDR3 reads TGTGCCAGCAGCCGGGGGGAGACCCAGTACTTC. This chain links TRBV6-5 with TRBJ2-5, with D possibly TRBD2 on 6 matching bases. The CDR3 covers 11 residues. Germline V lookup: CDR1 MNHEY, CDR2 SVGAGI. Trimming pared 6 bases from V and 5 bases from J, leaving 7 bases between.

This chain joins TRBV7-8 and TRBJ1-1, with D uncertain. The CDR3 consists of 15 residues. V was pared by 7 bases and J by 1 base, with 16 bases between. Per the germline V gene, CDR1 is SGHVS and CDR2 is FQNEAQ. The CDR3: CASIFSGATNTEAFF. CDR3 in DNA: TGTGCCAGCATCTTTTCTGGAGCGACGAACACTGAAGCTTTCTTT.

This chain uses TRBV7-6 with TRBJ2-7, with 7 bases lining up with TRBD1. The germline V gene encodes CDR1 SGHVS and CDR2 FNYEAQ. The CDR3 length is 16 residues. With 1 base clipped from V and 0 bases from J, the junction kept 6 bases outside the gene matches. The CDR3 DNA reads as TGTGCCAGCAGCTTAGGTTTGGGACAGAGCTCCTACGAGCAGTACTTC. Translating gives CASSLGLGQSSYEQYF.

The V call is TRBV9, the J call TRBJ2-3, with a weak D call TRBD1 (6 bases). CDR1 and CDR2 (germline): SGDLS, YYNGEE. Trimming took off 0 bases at V and 2 bases at J, with 13 bases between the two ends. CDR3 length: 16 residues. Here the CDR3 reads CASSVEGVRYTDTQYF. In nucleotides, the CDR3 is TGTGCCAGCAGCGTAGAGGGGGTAAGGTACACAGATACGCAGTATTTT.

The gene calls are TRBV29-1 and TRBJ2-7; TRBD1 aligns across 9 bases. Trimming at V came to 6 bases and at J to 0 bases, leaving 9 bases not matched to a gene. The CDR3 runs 15 residues. Germline V gene lookup returns CDR1 SQVTM and CDR2 ANQGSEA. This chain's CDR3 is CSVAGRDRASYEQYF. The CDR3 DNA reads as TGCAGCGTCGCGGGCCGGGACAGGGCCTCCTACGAGCAGTACTTC.

The chain recombines TRBV11-3 with TRBJ2-2, with 7 bases that match TRBD1. The J segment lost 5 bases and the V segment lost 5 bases, leaving 8 bases of the junction unmatched. Germline CDR1 and CDR2: SGHNT and YENEEA. The CDR3 totals 15 residues. The CDR3 coding sequence is TGTGCCAGCAGCCTGACGACAGGGTGGACCGGGGAGCTGTTTTTT. Translated, it gives CASSLTTGWTGELFF.

The chain couples TRBV10-3 to TRBJ1-5; TRBD1 might be the D (5 bases). The CDR3 is 14 amino acids. The germline gives CDR1 ENHRY, CDR2 SYGVKD. The V gene lost 5 bases and the J gene lost 0 bases, with 8 bases spanning the gap. CDR3 nucleotides: TGTGCCATCAGTCTCCAGGGTAGCAATCAGCCCCAGCATTTT. Amino acids: CAISLQGSNQPQHF.

This rearrangement joins TRBV19 to TRBJ1-1; no clear D. Germline CDR1 reads LNHDA; CDR2 reads SQIVND (reference sequence). Trimming cost V 2 bases and J 6 bases, with 13 bases left between them. This CDR3 region has 14 residues. The CDR3 here is CASSISPRVAEAFF. CDR3 nucleotide sequence: TGTGCCAGTAGTATATCCCCAAGAGTCGCTGAAGCTTTCTTT.

This clone has only one observation. The V and J genes are TRBV18 and TRBJ2-5; 12 bases fit TRBD1. Gene TRBJ2-7 matches the end of the DNA better, so the J call may be wrong. This CDR3 comprises 15 residues. Germline-derived CDR1 and CDR2 are KGHSH and LQKENI. Here the CDR3 reads CASSTGTGGSYEQYF. The CDR3, as DNA: TGTGCCAGCTCAACCGGGACAGGGGGCTCGTACGAGCAGTACTTC.

V usage is TRBV19 and J usage is TRBJ2-3, with D perhaps being TRBD1 or TRBD2 (5 bases each). CDR3 length: 12 amino acids. In germline, CDR1 is LNHDA, CDR2 SQIVND (reference sequence). The V end lost 11 bases, the J end lost 4 bases, and 13 bases lay between the germline ends. The chain's CDR3 is CASEGTPDTQYF. CDR3 DNA sequence: TGTGCCTCTGAGGGGACCCCAGATACGCAGTATTTT. Full variable domain (outside the CDR3, taken from reference TRBV19 and TRBJ2-3): DGGITQSPKYLFRKEGQNVTLSCEQNLNHDAMYWYRQDPGQGLRLIYYSQIVNDFQKGDIAEGYSVSREKKESFPLTVTSAQKNPTAFYLCASEGTPDTQYFGPGTRLTVL.